This entry concerns a single T cell receptor (beta chain). This specimen comes from a study of long-term antiretroviral therapy in people with HIV. V lost 4 bases and J lost 8; bases outside the gene matches: 8. CDR1 and CDR2 from the germline V gene are SGHRS and YFSETQ. The CDR3 extends over 14 amino acids. Run at survey level, the immunoSEQ assay was version v3.0. Profiled with immunoSEQ multiplex PCR; TCRdb holds only in-frame clones, not every one. The table includes roughly 17,000 clones, about nine tenths detected once. The material was unsorted PBMCs, obtained 3 years after starting antiretroviral therapy. The chain employs TRBV5-1 and TRBJ1-4; 7 positions agree with TRBD1. The sequence derives from a man aged 50 to 59 with HIV. The CDR3 nucleotides are TGCGCCAGCAGCCCAGGGGGATTAGGAGAAAAACTGTTTTTT. Residues: CASSPGGLGEKLFF.